This T cell receptor (beta chain) derives from a study of T cell repertoires in cytomegalovirus infection (dated by TCRdb to the late 2010s). A note on the overall study: Donor HLA type was relevant to the analysis, because carriage of CMV infection together with the matching HLA type was indicated by public TCR beta signatures. Points the paper makes about the study in general: In the ex vivo response, HLA-C-restricted CMV-specific TCR beta clonotypes were dominant, and in two of eight donors the single most frequent clonotype came from this HLA-C-restricted group. Carriers of CMV infection plus the relevant HLA type were discriminated by the cumulative frequency of public TCR beta family members in the study cohort and in an independent approximately 360-donor cohort.

The CDR3, cysteine through phenylalanine, is 13 amino acids long. Only the CDR3 portion is preserved as DNA: 39 bases, with reading frame beginning at the first base. Cut back by 7 bases and 5 bases, the V and J ends lie 12 bases apart. Taken from the germline V gene, the CDR1 and CDR2 loops are MNHNS and SASEGT. The sample holds a few counts of this clonotype. Which antigen it targets is not known. Per-nucleotide qualities are absent, and no much larger clonotype sits a single base away. Data came from an Illumina HiSeq 1500. TCRdb passed the public sequencing reads through fastp at Q25 and MiXCR, retaining productive beta sequences. Rows with one shared CDR3 protein collapse into an entry with the most common genes and DNA. In this sample the table shows roughly 720,000 distinct CDR3 sequences, 35% to 45% of which occur a single time. Clones ranked in the top ten supply roughly 2.9% of the sample.

This chain joins TRBV6-1 to TRBJ1-5; the D gene is perhaps TRBD1, on 6 matching bases. Sequencing was performed on PBMCs. This TCR derives from a human donor in good health (CMV status not recorded). Some clones in this sample may be carry-over from other donors' samples. DNA sequence: TGTGCCAGCATAAGGGGGACGGATCAGCCCCAGCATTTT. This gives the protein CASIRGTDQPQHF.